The present TCR beta chain was sequenced within a study of cytomegalovirus exposure and HLA in healthy donors. Clones were read by immunoSEQ multiplex PCR, and TCRdb kept only the in-frame ones, dropping some. Of a few hundred thousand clones detected, roughly 84% appear once; the ten largest clones hold roughly an eighth. The CDR3 extends over 17 amino acids. V was shortened by 5 bases and J by 2 bases, with 21 bases between the two germline ends. Germline CDR1 SGHAT, CDR2 FQNNGV. The sequenced sample consisted of PBMCs. The chain recombines TRBV11-2 with TRBJ1-2, with D perhaps matching TRBD1 (5 bases). The receptor comes from a woman in her 30s in good health and CMV-seropositive. Here the CDR3 reads CASSKILPGPINYGYTF. CDR3 DNA: TGTGCCAGCAGCAAAATACTCCCAGGGCCTATAAACTATGGCTACACCTTC.